Presented here are 15 T cell receptor beta chains from one specimen sequenced in a study of neurological immune-mediated disorders. Each CDR3 protein gets one entry after TCRdb re-called the 5' RACE reads with MiXCR. Found here are 60,000 to 85,000 distinct CDR3 sequences, less than 5.5% of them singletons; the top ten hold less than 8%. Sequenced input: PBMCs. The source of these receptors is a man aged 18 to 30 with multiple sclerosis.

This clonotype occurred many times. The V gene is TRBV25-1, the J gene TRBJ1-2, with D perhaps matching TRBD1 (6 bases). Trimming stripped 4 bases from V and 6 bases from J, with 9 bases between. CDR1 and CDR2 from the germline V gene are MGHDK and SYGVNS. The CDR3 consists of 12 residues. CDR3 sequence (DNA): TGTGCCAGCAGTGGATCAGGGGATGGCTACACCTTC. Its translation: CASSGSGDGYTF.

In this sample, this clonotype turned up many times. The chain couples TRBV20-1 to TRBJ1-6, with TRBD1 matching 9 bases. Germline CDR1 and CDR2: DFQATT and SNEGSKA (reference sequence). This CDR3 has 14 residues. V lost 5 bases and J lost 10; bases outside the gene matches: 9. The CDR3 nucleotides read TGCAGTGCTGTCTCGGACAGGGGAAACTCACCCCTCCACTTT. Residues: CSAVSDRGNSPLHF.

This clonotype was observed at least ten times. The chain has TRBV20-1 and TRBJ1-1, with TRBD1 as a possible D gene (6 bases). This CDR3 is built from 14 residues. CDR1 DFQATT and CDR2 SNEGSKA come from the germline V gene (reference sequence). The CDR3, as DNA: TGCAGCGGAAGAGGGGGGGGTCAGAACACTGAAGCTTTCTTT. Its translation: CSGRGGGQNTEAFF.

This clonotype showed up many times. The V call is TRBV5-4, the J call TRBJ2-7, with TRBD1 matching 8 bases. The V gene end was trimmed by 4 bases and the J gene end by 3 bases; junction bases not matched to a gene: 6. Per the germline V gene, CDR1 is SGHNT and CDR2 is YYREEE (reference sequence). This CDR3 comprises 14 residues. The CDR3 DNA reads as TGTGCCAGCAGCCCCCGGGACAGGATCTACGAGCAGTACTTC. Amino acid sequence: CASSPRDRIYEQYF.

The sample holds many counts of this clonotype. The rearrangement links TRBV5-1 to TRBJ2-7, with a possible D match to TRBD2 (6 bases). This CDR3 contains 12 residues. The germline V gene encodes CDR1 SGHRS and CDR2 YFSETQ. V gave up 4 bases and J gave up 6 bases, with 11 bases separating them. CDR3 nucleotide sequence: TGCGCCAGCAGCCCCGGGGAGGCCGAGCAGTACTTC. It specifies CASSPGEAEQYF. Based on the CDR3 plus reference TRBV5-1 and TRBJ2-7, the full variable domain is KAGVTQTPRYLIKTRGQQVTLSCSPISGHRSVSWYQQTPGQGLQFLFEYFSETQRNKGNFPGRFSGRQFSNSRSEMNVSTLELGDSALYLCASSPGEAEQYFGPGTRLTVT.

This clonotype was counted many times. V is TRBV6-5 and J is TRBJ1-1; 7 positions match TRBD1. V lost 1 base, J lost 8 bases, and 4 bases stayed unmatched. The CDR3 has 13 residues. Germline lookup yields CDR1 MNHEY and CDR2 SVGAGI. In DNA form, the CDR3 reads TGTGCCAGCAGTTACTGGCCGGGACAGGAAGCTTTCTTT. Translating it yields CASSYWPGQEAFF.

This clonotype was seen many times. CDR3 sequence reads: CASSLGSGLGYGYTF. In DNA form, the CDR3 reads TGTGCCAGCAGCTTAGGGAGTGGCTTAGGGTATGGCTACACCTTC. The chain is built from TRBV7-2 and TRBJ1-2; D uncertain. The germline CDR1 and CDR2 sequences are SGHTA and FQGNSA. V dropped 1 base and J dropped 5 bases, with 14 bases sitting between them. The CDR3 spans 15 residues.

This clonotype has at least ten counts. The rearrangement uses TRBV5-1 and TRBJ2-5, with D possibly TRBD1 on 6 matching bases. The V gene lost 2 bases and the J gene lost 0 bases, with 11 bases spanning the gap. Germline V gene sequence: CDR1 SGHRS, CDR2 YFSETQ. The CDR3 extends over 15 amino acids. The CDR3 region has the DNA TGCGCCAGCAGCTTTGGCGGACAGTACCAAGAGACCCAGTACTTC. Its protein is CASSFGGQYQETQYF.

At least ten counts were recorded for this clonotype. J is TRBJ2-1 and V is TRBV5-1, with TRBD2 matching 10 bases. The J segment lost 5 bases and the V segment lost 1 base, leaving 3 bases of the junction unmatched. Germline assignment: CDR1 SGHRS and CDR2 YFSETQ. The CDR3 has 15 amino acids. For the CDR3, the DNA is TGCGCCAGCAGCTTGTTGCTAGCGGGGGACAATGAGCAGTTCTTC. This translates into CASSLLLAGDNEQFF.

This clonotype was recorded many times. The chain is built from TRBV29-1 and TRBJ1-1, with D hard to call. The CDR3 is made up of 17 amino acids. CDR1 is SQVTM and CDR2 is ANQGSEA in the germline V gene. V shed 0 bases and J shed 1 base, with 18 bases lying between them. Here the CDR3 reads CSVEDRVGVYGNTEAFF. The CDR3 region has the DNA TGCAGCGTTGAAGACCGGGTCGGGGTGTACGGGAACACTGAAGCTTTCTTT.

This clonotype was observed at least ten times. The CDR3 reads CASSQGLAGGAEQFF. The CDR3 nucleotides are TGTGCCAGCAGCCAAGGACTAGCGGGAGGGGCTGAGCAGTTCTTC. The chain employs TRBV7-2 and TRBJ2-1, with 15 bases identical to TRBD2. Per germline, CDR1 SGHTA and CDR2 FQGNSA. V shed 5 bases, J shed 9 bases, and the junction held 5 bases outside the gene matches. The CDR3 runs to 15 residues.

This clonotype has a count of ten or more. This sequence joins TRBV10-3 and TRBJ2-6, with D perhaps matching TRBD1 (5 bases). CDR3 length: 17 residues. Between the trimmed V and J ends, which lost 0 bases and 0 bases, there was a span of 9 bases. The germline V gene has CDR1 ENHRY and CDR2 SYGVKD. CDR3 protein: CAISESGRNSGANVLTF. The DNA of the CDR3 is TGTGCCATCAGTGAGTCGGGGCGGAACTCTGGGGCCAACGTCCTGACTTTC.

Turning to this clonotype: Its ends do not fully match the called genes, so a read error is possible. The CDR3 DNA reads TGTGCCAGCAGCTTATTACGTGTCGATCAGCCCCAGAATTTT. Its protein is CASSLLRVDQPQNF. This chain joins TRBV5-5 and TRBJ1-5; D gene unclear. This CDR3 spans 14 amino acids. CDR1 is SGHKS and CDR2 is YYEKEE in the germline V gene (reference sequence).

This clonotype was recorded many times. The chain uses TRBV3-1 and TRBJ1-2; no reliable D call. With 2 bases removed from V and 2 bases from J, the gap between germline ends came to 12 bases. CDR3 length: 15 residues. The germline CDR1 and CDR2 sequences are LGHDT and YNNKEL (reference sequence). The chain's CDR3 is CASSQHRTRNYGYTF. The CDR3 nucleotides read TGTGCCAGCAGCCAACATAGGACTCGCAACTATGGCTACACCTTC.

This clonotype showed up just a few times. The V and J genes are TRBV6-2 or TRBV6-3 and TRBJ2-6; D is uncertain. Germline-derived CDR1 and CDR2 are MNHEY and SVGEGT. This CDR3 is 15 amino acids long. Trimming removed 4 bases at V and 0 bases at J, with 7 bases between. CDR3 in amino acids: CASSFGISGANVLTF. The CDR3 DNA is TGTGCCAGCAGTTTTGGGATCTCTGGGGCCAACGTCCTGACTTTC.